The 32 T cell receptor beta chains below were found in one sample sequenced in a study of T-cell memory formation after mild COVID-19. MiXCR was run by TCRdb on the 5' RACE reads, yielding one entry per CDR3 protein. This sample has hundreds of thousands of distinct CDR3 sequences; about 20% occur once, and the top ten carry roughly 21%. Sequencing input: PBMCs or a T cell subset sorted from them (not recorded which). These TCRs come from a man between 18 and 29 years old who had mild COVID-19 (a few samples of this study predate the infection). Cell type and time point are not known.

This clonotype has more than one count but fewer than ten. J is TRBJ2-3 and V is TRBV27; 7 bases map to TRBD1. CDR3 length: 15 residues. The germline CDR1 and CDR2 sequences are MNHEY and SMNVEV (reference sequence). The ends lost 7 bases at V and 3 bases at J; junction bases unmatched: 10. The DNA for the CDR3 is TGTGCCAGCACGCACCGACAGGGATTAACAGATACGCAGTATTTT. Its protein is CASTHRQGLTDTQYF.

This clonotype occurred a few times. This chain connects TRBV12-3 or TRBV12-4 to TRBJ1-3, with a possible D match to TRBD1 (5 bases). The V end lost 5 bases, the J end lost 0 bases, and 11 bases lay between the germline ends. There are 15 residues in the CDR3. CDR3 bases: TGTGCCAGCAGTCCTGGACACGGCTCTGGAAACACCATATATTTT. This encodes CASSPGHGSGNTIYF.

This clonotype was seen a handful of times. The chain is built from TRBV13 and TRBJ2-7; D call uncertain. Germline V CDR1 and CDR2: PRHDT, FYEKMQ (reference sequence). The CDR3 contains 13 residues. V was trimmed by 1 base and J by 1 base, leaving 5 bases between them. The CDR3 protein is CASSLVGSYEQYV. The CDR3 coding sequence is TGTGCCAGCAGCTTAGTTGGTTCCTACGAGCAGTACGTC.

The genes are TRBV11-2 and TRBJ2-5; maybe TRBD2 (7 bases). Deletions cut 0 bases from V and 4 bases from J, with 12 bases between. The germline CDR1 and CDR2 sequences are SGHAT and FQNNGV. The CDR3 contains 15 residues. The CDR3 nucleotides read TGTGCCAGCAGCTTAGACGGGGGGCCCGGAGAGACCCAGTACTTC. It translates to CASSLDGGPGETQYF.

The rearrangement links TRBV3-1 to TRBJ1-3, with D hard to call. The CDR3 runs to 12 residues. CDR1 and CDR2 (germline): LGHDT, YNNKEL (reference sequence). V lost 0 bases, J lost 14 bases, and 11 bases lay in between. CDR3 coding DNA: TGTGCCAGCAGCCAAGAGACCGGACGGGTATATTTT. Amino acid sequence: CASSQETGRVYF.

This clonotype was counted at least ten times. The genes are TRBV19 and TRBJ2-5; D not certain. V gave up 6 bases and J gave up 2 bases, with 13 bases separating them. The V gene's germline CDR1 is LNHDA and CDR2 SQIVND (reference sequence). The CDR3 runs to 14 residues. The CDR3: CASSPSSAQETQYF. The CDR3 DNA is TGTGCCAGTAGCCCCTCCAGTGCACAAGAGACCCAGTACTTC. Variable domain in full (rest from reference TRBV19 and TRBJ2-5): DGGITQSPKYLFRKEGQNVTLSCEQNLNHDAMYWYRQDPGQGLRLIYYSQIVNDFQKGDIAEGYSVSREKKESFPLTVTSAQKNPTAFYLCASSPSSAQETQYFGPGTRLLVL.

The rearrangement joins TRBV6-6 to TRBJ2-5; 7 nucleotides line up with TRBD1. The germline CDR1 and CDR2 sequences are MNHNY and SVGAGI (reference sequence). The J segment lost 1 base and the V segment lost 4 bases, leaving 9 bases of the junction unmatched. The CDR3 contains 16 residues. The CDR3 sequence is CASSSPPGTVQETQYF. DNA of the CDR3: TGTGCCAGCAGTTCTCCCCCCGGGACAGTCCAAGAGACCCAGTACTTC.

The table lists this clonotype with many counts. The chain couples TRBV4-3 to TRBJ2-1; 7 bases fit TRBD1. CDR1 is LGHNA and CDR2 is YSLEER in the germline V gene. V trimming: 4 bases; J trimming: 4 bases; junction bases outside the gene matches: 7. The CDR3 contains 15 residues. The CDR3 loop is CASSPGTAAYNEQFF. The CDR3, as DNA: TGCGCCAGCAGCCCAGGGACAGCAGCGTACAATGAGCAGTTCTTC.

This clonotype turned up a few times. V is TRBV7-2 and J is TRBJ2-1, with D unclear. This CDR3 comprises 13 residues. Trimming pared 8 bases from V and 0 bases from J, leaving 8 bases between. CDR1 SGHTA and CDR2 FQGNSA come from the germline V gene. CDR3 sequence: CASAPSSYNEQFF. Here the CDR3 DNA reads TGTGCCAGCGCCCCTAGCTCCTACAATGAGCAGTTCTTC. Combining the CDR3 with reference TRBV7-2 and TRBJ2-1 gives the whole variable domain GAGVSQSPSNKVTEKGKDVELRCDPISGHTALYWYRQSLGQGLEFLIYFQGNSAPDKSGLPSDRFSAERTGGSVSTLTIQRTQQEDSAVYLCASAPSSYNEQFFGPGTRLTVL.

The rearrangement uses TRBV13 and TRBJ2-7, with D possibly TRBD2 on 7 matching bases. The CDR3 totals 13 residues. The ends were cut back, 11 bases at V and 7 bases at J, with 21 bases in the middle. Per the germline V gene, CDR1 is PRHDT and CDR2 is FYEKMQ (reference sequence). The CDR3 loop reads CAGGGQPLREQYF. The CDR3, as DNA: TGTGCCGGGGGGGGGCAGCCCCTACGTGAGCAGTACTTC.

Here the CDR3 DNA reads TGTGCCAGCAGCTTAGTCTGGGACACTGAAGCTTTCTTT. The encoded protein is CASSLVWDTEAFF. The rearrangement uses TRBV7-2 and TRBJ1-1; no clear D gene. This CDR3 is built from 13 residues. The germline V and J ends were trimmed by 1 base and 3 bases, with 6 bases remaining between them. Germline V lookup: CDR1 SGHTA, CDR2 FQGNSA.

The sample holds a few counts of this clonotype. This chain uses TRBV5-5 with TRBJ1-5; D remains unclear. The V gene's germline CDR1 is SGHKS and CDR2 YYEKEE (reference sequence). This CDR3 is built from 16 residues. Trimming left V 0 bases short and J 2 bases short, with 12 bases between. In DNA, the CDR3 is TGTGCCAGCAGCTTGGTACGGTTAGGTGGCAATCAGCCCCAGCATTTT. Protein sequence: CASSLVRLGGNQPQHF.

The chain is built from TRBV9 and TRBJ2-7; tentative D call: TRBD2 (6 bases). Germline V gives CDR1 SGDLS, CDR2 YYNGEE. The CDR3 is made up of 14 amino acids. Trimming took off 2 bases at V and 1 base at J, with 10 bases between the two ends. CDR3 protein: CASSVGTFSYEQYF. CDR3 in DNA: TGTGCCAGCAGCGTGGGGACTTTTTCCTACGAGCAGTACTTC.

The genes are TRBV11-2 and TRBJ2-1; 8 nucleotides line up with TRBD1. Germline values: CDR1 SGHAT, CDR2 FQNNGV. Trimming took 4 bases from V and 6 from J; bases not matched to a gene: 11. This CDR3 has 16 amino acids. The CDR3 sequence is CASSSSGGGLGNEQFF. The CDR3 nucleotides read TGTGCCAGCAGCTCATCAGGGGGCGGCCTGGGCAATGAGCAGTTCTTC.

The rearrangement joins TRBV6-5 to TRBJ2-2, with TRBD2 as a possible D gene (5 bases). The CDR3 has 14 residues. The germline CDR1 and CDR2 sequences are MNHEY and SVGAGI. Trimming removed 2 bases at V and 6 bases at J, with 10 bases between. CDR3 loop: CASSYAGRAGELFF. The DNA of the CDR3 is TGTGCCAGCAGTTACGCCGGGCGGGCCGGGGAGCTGTTTTTT.

This clonotype was seen a handful of times. The chain is built from TRBV7-6 and TRBJ2-1, with D possibly being TRBD2 (7 bases). V was pared by 1 base and J by 4 bases, with 11 bases between. The V gene's germline CDR1 is SGHVS and CDR2 FNYEAQ. The CDR3 is made up of 15 amino acids. The CDR3 region is CASSLERGAYNEQFF. CDR3 coding DNA: TGTGCCAGCAGCTTAGAACGGGGGGCTTACAATGAGCAGTTCTTC.

The rearrangement joins TRBV29-1 to TRBJ1-1; tentative D call: TRBD1 (5 bases). Germline CDR1 is SQVTM and CDR2 is ANQGSEA. This CDR3 spans 12 amino acids. V was clipped by 7 bases and J by 0 bases, with 9 bases between them. The CDR3 bases are TGCAGCGCCCTGACAGTGAACACTGAAGCTTTCTTT. Translated, it gives CSALTVNTEAFF.

The rearrangement links TRBV10-3 to TRBJ1-5; maybe TRBD1 (6 bases). V lost 0 bases, J lost 6 bases, and 12 bases lay in between. This CDR3 has 15 amino acids. Germline V gives CDR1 ENHRY, CDR2 SYGVKD. In nucleotides, the CDR3 is TGTGCCATCAGTGAGTCTACAGGGCGTCCTCAGCCCCAGCATTTT. Amino acids: CAISESTGRPQPQHF.

The chain combines TRBV10-3 with TRBJ2-3; 8 bases line up with TRBD2. With V trimmed by 3 bases and J by 1 base, 6 bases remained unmatched. From germline, CDR1 is ENHRY and CDR2 SYGVKD. The CDR3 is 16 amino acids. CDR3 amino acids: CAISERPSGRTDTQYF. The CDR3 DNA reads TGTGCCATCAGTGAACGTCCTAGCGGGCGCACAGATACGCAGTATTTT.

The V and J genes are TRBV7-6 and TRBJ1-2, with 9 positions matching TRBD1. With 5 bases clipped from V and 7 bases from J, the junction kept 11 bases outside the gene matches. CDR1 and CDR2 from the germline V gene are SGHVS and FNYEAQ. The CDR3 totals 15 residues. The CDR3 reads CASSPTPGQGFGYTF. CDR3 nucleotides: TGTGCCAGCAGCCCGACCCCGGGACAGGGATTTGGCTACACCTTC.

This clonotype came up a few times. DNA for the CDR3: TGCGCCAGCAATGAAGGGACTAACACTGAAGCTTTCTTT. Amino acid sequence: CASNEGTNTEAFF. The chain joins TRBV5-1 to TRBJ1-1; the D gene is possibly TRBD1 (5 bases). Germline lookup yields CDR1 SGHRS and CDR2 YFSETQ. The V end lost 6 bases, the J end lost 2 bases, and 11 bases lay between the germline ends. The CDR3 contains 13 residues.

This sequence joins TRBV7-6 and TRBJ1-6; weak D call: TRBD1 (5 bases). The V gene's germline CDR1 is SGHVS and CDR2 FNYEAQ. The CDR3 is 15 amino acids. The germline V and J ends were trimmed by 0 bases and 6 bases, with 9 bases remaining between them. The CDR3 sequence: CASSLAGRPNSPLHF. Written as DNA, the CDR3 is TGTGCCAGCAGCTTAGCGGGACGGCCTAATTCACCCCTCCACTTT.

The chain links TRBV10-3 to TRBJ1-5; D remains ambiguous. Germline V gene data show CDR1 as ENHRY and CDR2 as SYGVKD. Deletions cut 5 bases from V and 1 base from J, with 9 bases between. This CDR3 has 14 amino acids. The CDR3 loop reads CAISPDGSNQPQHF. The CDR3 DNA sequence: TGTGCCATCAGTCCGGACGGAAGCAATCAGCCCCAGCATTTT.

This clonotype has a handful of counts. The chain joins TRBV7-9 to TRBJ2-5; maybe TRBD2 (5 bases). V dropped 8 bases and J dropped 2 bases, with 21 bases sitting between them. The CDR3 is made up of 16 amino acids. The germline CDR1 and CDR2 sequences are SEHNR and FQNEAQ (reference sequence). Written as DNA, the CDR3 is TGTGCCAGCGCCGAGGGAGAGGGTGAACATCAAGAGACCCAGTACTTC. Amino acids: CASAEGEGEHQETQYF.

A few counts support this clonotype. The chain is built from TRBV5-1 and TRBJ1-1; D remains ambiguous. CDR1 and CDR2 (germline): SGHRS, YFSETQ. The CDR3 covers 13 residues. Trimming stripped 4 bases from V and 5 bases from J, with 12 bases between. CDR3 sequence: CASSREDRTEAFF. The CDR3 DNA follows: TGCGCCAGCAGCAGGGAGGATCGTACTGAAGCTTTCTTT.

This clonotype has just a few counts. The J gene is TRBJ2-3, the V gene TRBV9; a possible D gene is TRBD1 (7 bases). V lost 4 bases to trimming and J lost 0 bases, with 15 bases between them. The CDR3 extends over 16 amino acids. Germline V gives CDR1 SGDLS, CDR2 YYNGEE. CDR3 protein: CASSQGGRYSTDTQYF. The DNA for the CDR3 is TGTGCCAGCAGCCAGGGGGGCAGGTATAGCACAGATACGCAGTATTTT.

The chain uses TRBV5-6 and TRBJ1-2; TRBD1 might be the D (6 bases). Trimming removed 4 bases from V and 0 bases from J, with 10 bases in between. This CDR3 spans 14 amino acids. CDR1 and CDR2 (germline): SGHDT, YYEEEE. The CDR3 bases are TGTGCCAGCAGCCAACAGGGAGCTAACTATGGCTACACCTTC. This sequence encodes CASSQQGANYGYTF.

This clonotype came up many times. V gene TRBV6-5 combines with J gene TRBJ1-1; 11 bases are shared with TRBD1. The V gene's germline CDR1 is MNHEY and CDR2 SVGAGI. This CDR3 has 14 residues. V dropped 5 bases and J dropped 3; count of bases not matched to a gene: 2. The CDR3 spells CASSRDRGYTEAFF. The CDR3 region has the DNA TGTGCCAGCAGTCGGGACAGGGGGTACACTGAAGCTTTCTTT.

The chain carries TRBV12-3 or TRBV12-4 and TRBJ2-7; no definite D call. This CDR3 spans 13 amino acids. V shed 3 bases and J shed 2 bases, with 8 bases lying between them. The CDR3 nucleotides read TGTGCCAGCAGTTTCCAGGACCCCTACGAGCAGTACTTC. Residues: CASSFQDPYEQYF.

The J gene is TRBJ1-5, the V gene TRBV12-3 or TRBV12-4; maybe TRBD1 (6 bases). Trimming stripped 2 bases from V and 0 bases from J, with 14 bases between. CDR3 length: 17 residues. As DNA, the CDR3 is TGTGCCAGCAGTTTAAGTACAGGGCTCCATAGCAATCAGCCCCAGCATTTT. It specifies CASSLSTGLHSNQPQHF.

This clonotype occurred a few times. The rearrangement joins TRBV3-1 to TRBJ1-1; unclear D gene. The germline V and J ends were trimmed by 7 bases and 5 bases, with 14 bases remaining between them. Germline assignment: CDR1 LGHDT and CDR2 YNNKEL (reference sequence). This CDR3 comprises 13 residues. In nucleotides, the CDR3 is TGTGCCAGCACCTATCAAGTCGGGACTGAAGCTTTCTTT. Amino acid sequence: CASTYQVGTEAFF.

This clonotype was observed a handful of times. The chain is built from TRBV9 and TRBJ2-3; tentative D call: TRBD2 (6 bases). Germline CDR1 and CDR2: SGDLS and YYNGEE. V was shortened by 3 bases and J by 4 bases, with 12 bases between the two germline ends. The CDR3 has 14 residues. CDR3 region: CASSASGTPDTQYF. As DNA, the CDR3 is TGTGCCAGCAGCGCATCCGGGACTCCAGATACGCAGTATTTT.